In its sample, the clone carrying this TCR beta chain was seen a few times. This entry is derived from a study of T cells in Graves' hyperthyroidism and ophthalmopathy. What was amplified from RNA transcripts were TCR beta CDR3 regions. First-round RT-PCR targeting the TCR CDR3 was performed with the HTBI primer set. TCRdb re-called the multiplex PCR reads with MiXCR, one entry per CDR3 protein. The sample lists hundreds of thousands of distinct CDR3 sequences; around 15% were seen once. An approximately 10 ml volume of fresh peripheral blood provided the PBMCs. Germline loops: CDR1 MNHEY, CDR2 SVGAGI. V trimming: 2 bases; J trimming: 8 bases; junction bases outside the gene matches: 2. The length of the CDR3 is 13 residues.

The sequence came from a woman between 40 and 50 years old with Graves' ophthalmopathy. V and J are TRBV6-5 and TRBJ1-4; 7 positions match TRBD1. The sequencing input was blood. The CDR3, as DNA: TGTGCCAGCAGTTACGACAGGGCAGAAAAACTGTTTTTT. Translated: CASSYDRAEKLFF.